These 22 T cell receptor beta chains share one sample of origin, sequenced in a study of CD8 T cells in Susac syndrome. RNA amounts of roughly 0.45 to 1 ug underwent reverse transcription with random hexamers. Each CDR3 protein gets one entry after TCRdb re-called the immunoSEQ multiplex PCR reads with MiXCR. The sample has 150,000 to 200,000 distinct CDR3 sequences; 93% are singletons. Sequenced input: CD4+ T cells from PBMCs. These TCRs come from a human donor in good health.

The chain uses TRBV2 and TRBJ2-7, with 8 bases identical to TRBD1. V lost 8 bases to trimming and J lost 3 bases; unmatched junction nucleotides: 6. This CDR3 is 13 amino acids long. Germline V gene lookup returns CDR1 SNHLY and CDR2 FYNNEI. CDR3 region: CASGGTGFYEQYF. The CDR3 DNA reads as TGTGCCAGCGGAGGGACAGGATTCTACGAGCAGTACTTC. The whole variable domain, remainder taken from reference TRBV2 and TRBJ2-7, is EPEVTQTPSHQVTQMGQEVILRCVPISNHLYFYWYRQILGQKVEFLVSFYNNEISEKSEIFDDQFSVERPDGSNFTLKIRSTKLEDSAMYFCASGGTGFYEQYFGPGTRLTVT.

The CDR3 DNA reads TGTGCCAGCAGCACGGACAGCAACTATGGCTACACCTTC. The encoded protein is CASSTDSNYGYTF. The chain recombines TRBV5-4 with TRBJ1-2, with D possibly TRBD1 on 6 matching bases. The germline CDR1 and CDR2 sequences are SGHNT and YYREEE (reference sequence). CDR3 length: 13 residues. Trimming cost V 4 bases and J 2 bases, with 9 bases left between them.

The V gene is TRBV11-2, the J gene TRBJ2-3, with no clear D. Trimming cost V 1 base and J 10 bases, with 9 bases left between them. The CDR3 totals 12 residues. Per germline, CDR1 SGHAT and CDR2 FQNNGV. CDR3: CASSLVVGSQYF. CDR3 in DNA: TGTGCCAGCAGCTTAGTCGTGGGCTCGCAGTATTTT.

This clonotype was counted a single time. This chain joins TRBV19 and TRBJ1-2, with a weak D call TRBD1 (5 bases). This CDR3 contains 15 residues. V shed 6 bases and J shed 0 bases, with 14 bases lying between them. CDR1 is LNHDA and CDR2 is SQIVND in the germline V gene (reference sequence). The CDR3 sequence: CASRPPGTANYGYTF. The CDR3 DNA sequence: TGTGCCAGTAGACCACCCGGGACGGCTAACTATGGCTACACCTTC.

The chain carries TRBV12-3 or TRBV12-4 and TRBJ2-7, with TRBD1 matching over 9 bases. The CDR3 has 14 amino acids. Trimming took 5 bases from V and 2 from J; bases not matched to a gene: 4. The CDR3 spells CASSQTGGPYEQYF. CDR3 sequence (DNA): TGTGCCAGCAGTCAAACAGGGGGCCCCTACGAGCAGTACTTC.

The V gene is TRBV19, the J gene TRBJ2-3; 10 nucleotides align to TRBD2. The J segment lost 3 bases and the V segment lost 1 base, leaving 4 bases of the junction unmatched. The CDR3 spans 16 residues. Germline V CDR1 and CDR2: LNHDA, SQIVND (reference sequence). The CDR3 sequence: CASSIVASGGTDTQYF. For the CDR3, the DNA is TGTGCCAGTAGTATAGTGGCTAGCGGGGGAACAGATACGCAGTATTTT. The complete variable domain, with remaining parts taken from reference TRBV19 and TRBJ2-3, reads DGGITQSPKYLFRKEGQNVTLSCEQNLNHDAMYWYRQDPGQGLRLIYYSQIVNDFQKGDIAEGYSVSREKKESFPLTVTSAQKNPTAFYLCASSIVASGGTDTQYFGPGTRLTVL.

This clonotype was counted once. The chain is built from TRBV12-3 or TRBV12-4 and TRBJ2-7; D is unresolved. The CDR3 is 11 amino acids. Trimming took 4 bases from V and 4 from J, leaving 5 bases between them. The CDR3 DNA follows: TGTGCCAGCAGTTGGGTGTACGAGCAGTACTTC. This translates into CASSWVYEQYF.

This clonotype was observed a single time. The V call is TRBV29-1, the J call TRBJ1-3, with a tentative D call TRBD1 (6 bases). V lost 6 bases, J lost 3 bases, and 12 bases lay in between. The germline V gene encodes CDR1 SQVTM and CDR2 ANQGSEA. This CDR3 has 13 amino acids. This CDR3 reads CSVGAAGGNTIYF. Written as DNA, the CDR3 is TGCAGCGTGGGGGCAGCTGGTGGAAACACCATATATTTT.

Only one count was recorded for this clonotype. V and J are TRBV10-3 and TRBJ2-7; D may correspond to TRBD1 or TRBD2 (5 bases each). The CDR3 is 12 amino acids. V was pared by 6 bases and J by 5 bases, with 11 bases between. Germline V gene data show CDR1 as ENHRY and CDR2 as SYGVKD. The CDR3 reads CAIRGWGHEQYF. The CDR3 region has the DNA TGTGCCATCAGGGGGTGGGGACACGAGCAGTACTTC.

The chain links TRBV6-1 to TRBJ1-5; D is ambiguous. This CDR3 spans 13 amino acids. Germline CDR1 and CDR2: MNHNS and SASEGT. Trimming pared 2 bases from V and 7 bases from J, leaving 9 bases between. The CDR3 nucleotides read TGTGCCAGCAGTGAAAGGGAACGACAGCCCCAGCATTTT. This translates into CASSERERQPQHF.

The CDR3: CASSQVWVAVRNEQFF. CDR3 in DNA: TGTGCCAGCAGCCAAGTCTGGGTAGCGGTACGGAATGAGCAGTTCTTC. This sequence joins TRBV4-2 and TRBJ2-1; D possibly corresponds to TRBD2 (6 bases). CDR1 LGHNA and CDR2 YNFKEQ come from the germline V gene. Trimming left V 1 base short and J 7 bases short, with 17 bases between. This CDR3 region has 16 residues.

This clonotype showed up just once. The chain couples TRBV18 to TRBJ1-1; tentatively, D is TRBD1 (5 bases). The V end lost 6 bases, the J end lost 0 bases, and 17 bases lay between the germline ends. This CDR3 has 16 amino acids. The V gene's germline CDR1 is KGHSH and CDR2 LQKENI. The CDR3 DNA reads TGTGCCAGCTCTAATGGGGGTCCAATTATGAACACTGAAGCTTTCTTT. Translating gives CASSNGGPIMNTEAFF.

The V call is TRBV7-9, the J call TRBJ2-3, with unresolved D. The CDR3 length is 14 residues. V lost 2 bases to trimming and J lost 4 bases, with 10 bases between them. CDR1 SEHNR and CDR2 FQNEAQ come from the germline V gene (reference sequence). The CDR3 sequence is CASSLTASADTQYF. The CDR3 DNA follows: TGTGCCAGCAGCTTAACCGCGTCGGCAGATACGCAGTATTTT.

The V gene is TRBV11-1, the J gene TRBJ2-1, with D possibly being TRBD1 (6 bases). V lost 0 bases and J lost 5, with 17 bases in between. The CDR3 covers 17 residues. Germline loops: CDR1 SGHAT, CDR2 FQDESV (reference sequence). As DNA, the CDR3 is TGTGCCAGCAGCTTAGCGGATGGGATCAGGGGTAACAATGAGCAGTTCTTC. The encoded protein is CASSLADGIRGNNEQFF.

This clonotype was recorded once. The chain links TRBV4-1 to TRBJ1-4; 7 bases match TRBD1. Trimming took 1 base from V and 7 from J; bases not matched to a gene: 3. Germline V gene data show CDR1 as MGHRA and CDR2 as YSYEKL. The length of the CDR3 is 14 residues. For the CDR3, the DNA is TGCGCCAGCAGCCAAGCCAGGGGGTCTGAAAAACTGTTTTTT. Amino acid sequence: CASSQARGSEKLFF.

This clonotype was counted a few times. The chain employs TRBV4-1 and TRBJ2-5; maybe TRBD2 (5 bases). The germline V gene has CDR1 MGHRA and CDR2 YSYEKL. V dropped 4 bases and J dropped 4 bases, with 10 bases sitting between them. This CDR3 comprises 13 residues. CDR3 loop: CASSRLASETQYF. The CDR3 DNA sequence: TGCGCCAGCAGCCGTCTAGCTTCAGAGACCCAGTACTTC.

The rearrangement links TRBV27 to TRBJ2-5, with D possibly being TRBD1 or TRBD2 (5 bases each). This CDR3 has 15 residues. Trimming removed 2 bases from V and 5 bases from J, with 15 bases in between. Germline V CDR1 and CDR2: MNHEY, SMNVEV (reference sequence). In DNA form, the CDR3 reads TGTGCCAGCAGTTTAATTGGGTCCTGGGGGGAGACCCAGTACTTC. This translates into CASSLIGSWGETQYF.

The chain couples TRBV12-3 or TRBV12-4 to TRBJ2-7; tentatively, D is TRBD1 (6 bases). The V and J ends lost 3 bases and 1 base respectively, with 10 bases between them. This CDR3 contains 14 residues. DNA of the CDR3: TGTGCCAGCAGTTTTCCGACAGGATCCTACGAGCAGTACTTC. It yields the protein CASSFPTGSYEQYF.

This clonotype occurred once. The chain recombines TRBV6-1 with TRBJ2-6; D possibly uses TRBD1 or TRBD2 (5 bases each). Germline assignment: CDR1 MNHNS and CDR2 SASEGT. The CDR3 loop spans 16 amino acids. V was trimmed by 6 bases and J by 3 bases, leaving 15 bases between them. In DNA form, the CDR3 reads TGTGCCAGCAGGAGGGACGGGTTAGATGGGGCCAACGTCCTGACTTTC. This codes for CASRRDGLDGANVLTF.

This clonotype was observed once. The chain is built from TRBV12-5 and TRBJ1-2; D unresolved. This CDR3 spans 12 amino acids. Germline V gene data show CDR1 as LGHNT and CDR2 as FRNRAP. The V end was cut by 3 bases, the J end by 2 bases, with 4 bases between. The CDR3 is CASGLGNYGYTF. CDR3 sequence (DNA): TGTGCTAGTGGTTTAGGGAACTATGGCTACACCTTC.

V is TRBV5-1 and J is TRBJ1-4; D perhaps matches TRBD1 (5 bases). The V end was cut by 4 bases, the J end by 5 bases, with 12 bases between. The CDR3 loop spans 14 amino acids. Germline lookup yields CDR1 SGHRS and CDR2 YFSETQ. Written as DNA, the CDR3 is TGCGCCAGCAGCGGGGACGGTCAAAATGAAAAACTGTTTTTT. This codes for CASSGDGQNEKLFF.

The chain recombines TRBV5-1 with TRBJ2-5; 8 bases map to TRBD1. The CDR3 length is 13 residues. Looked up from germline, CDR1 is SGHRS and CDR2 is YFSETQ. V was clipped by 3 bases and J by 7 bases; unmatched bases: 5. CDR3 nucleotides: TGCGCCAGCAGCTGGGGGACAGGATGGACCCAGTACTTC. It is translated as CASSWGTGWTQYF.